The present T cell receptor (beta chain) was sequenced within a study of cytomegalovirus exposure and HLA in healthy donors. Germline CDR1 SEHNR, CDR2 FQNEAQ (reference sequence). The CDR3 totals 16 residues. Amplification used 60 Vbeta primers and 13 Jbeta primers. Libraries were prepared by immunoSEQ multiplex PCR; TCRdb keeps only in-frame clonotypes and omits some of them. The data hold some 170,000 clones, with over 75% observed a single time. On this clone itself: One end of the junction is discordant with germline, which a read error may explain.

Material: PBMCs. This chain connects TRBV7-9 to TRBJ1-2; 7 positions agree with TRBD1. The source of this sequence is a man aged 40-49 years in good health and CMV-seronegative. The DNA of the CDR3 is TGTTCCAGCAGCTTACAGGGGCGAGTCCCGGGCTATGGCTACACCTTC. This translates into CSSSLQGRVPGYGYTF.